This is a list of T cell receptor beta chains from one sample in a study of cytomegalovirus exposure and HLA in healthy donors. Libraries were prepared by immunoSEQ multiplex PCR; TCRdb keeps only in-frame clonotypes and omits some of them. The sample holds about 160,000 clones, about 96% seen once. The sequenced sample consisted of PBMCs. The source of these receptors is a woman aged 18 to 35 in good health and CMV-seronegative. The CDR3 runs from the conserved cysteine through the conserved F or W. D genes are given only for firm matches. Clone size is stated in some rows and not others, as once, few, many or a class when expanded.

TRBJ1-2,-,14,TRBV6-4,-,TGTGCCAGCAGCCCGACGGAAAACAGTTATGGCTACACCTTC,CASSPTENSYGYTF
TRBJ2-3,-,15,TRBV5-1,-,TGCGCCAGCAGCTTGGGGGGGGGCTTCACAGATACGCAGTATTTT,CASSLGGGFTDTQYF
TRBJ2-1,-,18,TRBV7-3,TRBD2,TGTGCCAGCAGCCCTCGGGGACTAGCGGGGGGTCCCTACAATGAGCAGTTCTTC,CASSPRGLAGGPYNEQFF
TRBJ1-1,-,14,TRBV5-1,-,TGCGCCAGCAGGGACCAGGGGACGAACACTGAAGCTTTCTTT,CASRDQGTNTEAFF
TRBJ1-1,-,14,TRBV6-5,TRBD1,TGTGCCAGCAGGAGACAGGGTATGAACACTGAAGCTTTCTTT,CASRRQGMNTEAFF
TRBJ1-2,-,13,TRBV5-6,-,TGTGCCAGCAGCTTTTTCGGAGACCTTGGCTACACCTTC,CASSFFGDLGYTF
TRBJ2-2,-,15,TRBV11-2,TRBD1,TGTGCCAGCAGCTCTGACAGGGTTCGTTCCGGGGAGCTGTTTTTT,CASSSDRVRSGELFF
TRBJ2-6,-,15,TRBV15,-,TGTGCCACCAGCAGAACGAGCTCTGGGGCCAACGTCCTGACTTTC,CATSRTSSGANVLTF
TRBJ2-2,-,17,TRBV11-2,TRBD2,TGTGCCAGCAGCCGTGCCGTGTCGCGGGGGGGCAGCGGGGAGCTGTTTTTT,CASSRAVSRGGSGELFF
TRBJ1-5,-,13,TRBV7-2,TRBD1,TGTGCCAGCAGCGGGGACAGGTTTCAGCCCCAGCATTTT,CASSGDRFQPQHF
TRBJ1-1,-,12,TRBV19,-,TGTGCCAGTAGTGGACGGGGCACTGAAGCTTTCTTT,CASSGRGTEAFF
TRBJ1-2,-,13,TRBV7-2,-,TGTGCCAGCAGCTTAGACAAATACTATGGCTACACCTTC,CASSLDKYYGYTF
TRBJ2-7,-,13,TRBV5-1,-,TGCGCCAGCGGTGACTTTACAGGGAGCGAGCAGTACTTC,CASGDFTGSEQYF
TRBJ2-5,-,14,TRBV5-1,-,TGCGCCAGCACCCCTAAGGGACTTCAAGAGACCCAGTACTTC,CASTPKGLQETQYF
TRBJ2-5,-,12,TRBV4-1,-,TGCGCCAGCAGCCACCCGAGGGAGACCCAGTACTTC,CASSHPRETQYF
TRBJ2-5,-,13,TRBV6-6,-,TGTGCCAGCAATTCACAGGGTCCGGGGACCCAGTACTTC,CASNSQGPGTQYF
TRBJ1-1,-,13,TRBV29-1,-,TGCAGCGTTGATGAGGGAGGGGGCACTGAAGCTTTCTTT,CSVDEGGGTEAFF
TRBJ2-7,-,14,TRBV15,TRBD1,TGTGCCACCAGTCCGGACAGGGGCGTTTACGAGCAGTACTTC,CATSPDRGVYEQYF
TRBJ2-3,-,13,TRBV6-5,-,TGTGCCAGCAGTGCGGGCTTCACAGATACGCAGTATTTT,CASSAGFTDTQYF
TRBJ1-1,-,13,TRBV30,-,TGTGCCTGTTCGAGGGACAAGTACACTGAAGCTTTCTTT,CACSRDKYTEAFF
TRBJ1-6,-,14,TRBV5-1,-,TGCGCCAGCAGCTTGGTGGGCAGGTACTCACCCCTCCACTTT,CASSLVGRYSPLHF
TRBJ2-7,-,17,TRBV4-3,TRBD2,TGCGCCAGCAGCCAGGGACTAGCGGGGGTTCTATCCTACGAGCAGTACTTC,CASSQGLAGVLSYEQYF
TRBJ2-1,-,16,TRBV30,-,TGTGCCTGGAGTGTAACCCTCGGACAGCATAACAATGAGCAGTTCTTC,CAWSVTLGQHNNEQFF
TRBJ1-6,-,16,TRBV5-6,-,TGTGCCAGCAGTTCCGTCGGCGGGCCCTATAATTCACCCCTCCACTTT,CASSSVGGPYNSPLHF
TRBJ1-2,-,11,TRBV6-6,-,TGTGCCAGCAGGCAAAGAGGTGGCTACACCTTC,CASRQRGGYTF
TRBJ2-5,-,14,TRBV4-1,-,TGCGCCAGCAGCCAAGTCCTGGGGGCAGAGACCCAGTACTTC,CASSQVLGAETQYF
TRBJ2-7,-,14,TRBV28,-,TGTGCCAGCAGTTTAACCACAGGGATCTACGAGCAGTACTTC,CASSLTTGIYEQYF
TRBJ2-7,-,13,TRBV29-1,-,TGCAGCGTCGCAGGGGGGAGCTCCTACGAGCAGTACTTC,CSVAGGSSYEQYF
TRBJ2-5,-,15,TRBV11-2,-,TGTGCCAGCAGCTTATCTGTGGGCCTAGCAGAGACCCAGTACTTC,CASSLSVGLAETQYF
TRBJ2-5,-,14,TRBV4-2,TRBD2,TGTGCCAGCAGCCAGAGCGGGGGGTCGGAGACCCAGTACTTC,CASSQSGGSETQYF
TRBJ2-5,-,15,TRBV5-1,-,TGCGCCAGCAGCCTAAACTTGCCCACGGGAGAGACCCAGTACTTC,CASSLNLPTGETQYF
TRBJ2-7,-,14,TRBV6-5,TRBD1,TGTGCCAGCAGCCCCGACAGGGGGGACTACGAGCAGTACTTC,CASSPDRGDYEQYF
TRBJ2-3,once,15,TRBV5-1,-,TGCGCCAGCAGCTTGGTAGGCGGCAGCACAGATACGCAGTATTTT,CASSLVGGSTDTQYF
TRBJ1-3,-,15,TRBV6-6,TRBD1,TGTGCCAGCAGAAAGACAGGGGGCGTTGGAAACACCATATATTTT,CASRKTGGVGNTIYF
TRBJ2-6,-,16,TRBV27,-,TGTGCCAGCAGTTTAGACAGGCTCGCTGGGGCCAACGTCCTGACTTTC,CASSLDRLAGANVLTF
TRBJ2-3,-,17,TRBV5-1,TRBD2,TGCGCCAGCAGCGCATGGGGGGGAACCTCAAGCACAGATACGCAGTATTTT,CASSAWGGTSSTDTQYF
TRBJ2-7,-,12,TRBV5-1,-,TGCGCCAGCAGCGCGGGATCCTACGAGCAGTACTTC,CASSAGSYEQYF
TRBJ2-1,-,13,TRBV19,TRBD2,TGTGCCACCCGACTGGGAGGGGAGAATGAGCAGTTCTTC,CATRLGGENEQFF
TRBJ2-7,-,14,TRBV5-5,-,TGTGCCAGCAGCCCCGACAGCACCTCCTACGAGCAGTACTTC,CASSPDSTSYEQYF
TRBJ1-1,-,12,TRBV6-5,TRBD1,TGTGCCAGCAGGGACGGGGACAGCCCAGCTTTCTTT,CASRDGDSPAFF
TRBJ2-2,-,16,TRBV5-1,-,TGCGCCAGCAGCTTGTCACAGGTCATGAACACCGGGGAGCTGTTTTTT,CASSLSQVMNTGELFF
TRBJ2-4,-,14,TRBV10-1,TRBD1,TGCGCCAGCAACGAGGGACAGGGCCAAAACATTCAGTACTTC,CASNEGQGQNIQYF
TRBJ2-7,-,17,TRBV14,TRBD2,TGTGCCAGCAGCCAAGATAGGTCTAGCGGTGGGCTCGGGGAGCAGTACTTC,CASSQDRSSGGLGEQYF
TRBJ1-4,-,15,TRBV5-4,TRBD1,TGTGCCAGCAGCTACGGACAGGGTAGATTTGAAAAACTGTTTTTT,CASSYGQGRFEKLFF
TRBJ1-5,-,14,TRBV6-5,-,TGTGCCAGCAGTTCCGTGGGGGGGGATCAGCCCCAGCATTTT,CASSSVGGDQPQHF
TRBJ2-6,-,16,TRBV29-1,TRBD1,TGCAGCGTCCACGGACAGGGGGCATCTGGGGCCAACGTCCTGACTTTC,CSVHGQGASGANVLTF
TRBJ2-7,once,14,TRBV7-8,-,TGTGCCAGCAGCTTTCGGGTGGCTAGAGGCGAGCAGTACTTC,CASSFRVARGEQYF
TRBJ2-6,-,18,TRBV7-6,-,TGTGCCAGCAGCGCCCGGCTTCAGGGTCCAGGTGTTGCCAACGTCCTGACTTTC,CASSARLQGPGVANVLTF
TRBJ1-2,once,14,TRBV7-2,-,TGTGCCAGCAGCTTAGGGGAGCCCACAGAAGGCTACACCTTC,CASSLGEPTEGYTF
TRBJ2-1,-,13,TRBV10-3,TRBD2,TGTGCCATCAAGGCCACTAGCGGGGGTGAGCAGTTCTTC,CAIKATSGGEQFF
TRBJ2-1,-,15,TRBV11-2,TRBD2,TGTGCCAGCAGCTTAGGGCTAGCGGTGGACAATGAGCAGTTCTTC,CASSLGLAVDNEQFF